This T cell receptor beta chain was identified in a study of blood T cell repertoires in COVID-19 (dated by TCRdb to about 2020). Background for the entire study: The collaborator samples originated in the United States, Italy and Spain and spanned the acute and convalescent phases of COVID-19. The samples were drawn from the first 160 participants of the ongoing ImmuneRACE study and from 1,254 subjects provided by 6 global collaborators. The repertoires were released in a freely available public database intended as a resource for research on the immune response to SARS-CoV-2. The material from the prospective study consisted of cDNA or gDNA derived from T cells, B-cell-depleted T cells, or PBMCs. Subjects who had been exposed to COVID-19, were actively infected with it, or had recovered from it provided the deeply sampled blood TCRbeta repertoires that made up the dataset. Where HLA class I and class II types were available, the types were taken from metadata supplied by the sample provider, not from assay-based typing. Sample metadata almost always included a de-identified subject ID, COVID-19 status, age in years and sex. Overall results and qualifications from the work: How much clinical and demographic metadata was included differed by source and by participant, and the metadata was provided uncurated.

Collaborating institutions collected whole blood in K2EDTA tubes following their own protocols. Collaborator samples were shipped for TCRbeta analysis as frozen whole blood, isolated PBMCs, or DNA extracted from either sample type. Comment on this clone: Its antigen remains undetermined. Base qualities are not recorded, but no much larger clone differs from it by a single base.

The CDR3, from cysteine to phenylalanine, totals 15 residues. This entry keeps only the CDR3 DNA: 45 bases, framed from base 1. V is reduced by 2 bases and J by 2 bases, leaving a spacing of 12 bases between them. The germline V gene supplies CDR1 KGHSH and CDR2 LQKENI. TCRbeta CDR3 regions were amplified from genomic DNA using the immunoSEQ Assay, a bias-controlled multiplex PCR. Turning to the authors' computational methods: Within the assay, amplification of reference gene primers was used to estimate how many nucleated cells each sample contained. To quantify the absolute abundance of each unique TCRbeta CDR3 rearrangement, sequence reads were collapsed and filtered. For each sample, productive Simpson clonality was calculated as the square root of Simpson's diversity index over productive rearrangements. TCRdb retrieved this table from immuneACCESS and kept in-frame rearrangements only. Not all clones are present; in checked studies, unresolved V genes account for under half, and no reason is known for the remainder. The DNA gave D and trimming, while V, J and clone size come from that table. This sample gives roughly 140,000 clones in total; about 90% of them show up just once. Together, the top ten hold roughly 10% of the sample.

This clonotype was sampled from a man aged 45 to 65 with active or convalescent COVID-19. The rearrangement joined TRBV18 to TRBJ1-2; matching of 5 bases hints at TRBD1 as the D gene. Sequencing was performed on peripheral blood. The CDR3 reads CASSPNQGPNYGYTF. The DNA sequence reads TGTGCCAGCTCACCAAATCAGGGTCCGAACTATGGCTACACCTTC.